The rows below give T cell receptor beta chains drawn from one sample of a study of blood T cell repertoires in COVID-19. TCRdb's table, derived via immunoSEQ multiplex PCR, lists solely in-frame clones and lacks some. The sample contains some 400,000 clones, roughly 91% of which appear only once. Sequencing used PBMCs or T cells enriched from blood (not recorded which). These receptors came from a woman aged 25 to 39 who had recovered from COVID-19. Each CDR3 is given with its conserved first and last residue. A D gene is named only where the DNA matches it firmly. Clone size is given for some rows only: seen once, a few or many times, or a class if the clone is expanded.

>TRBD1|TRBJ2-3|once|TRBV5-6
CASSPPSWDSYTDTQYF
TGTGCCAGCAGCCCGCCGTCTTGGGACAGCTACACAGATACGCAGTATTTT
>.|TRBJ2-2|.|TRBV6-5
CASSYGAGRNTRELFF
TGTGCCAGCAGTTATGGGGCAGGGCGGAACACCAGGGAGCTGTTTTTT
>.|TRBJ1-1|.|TRBV28
CASSLGFWRRNTEAFF
TGTGCCAGCAGTTTAGGCTTTTGGAGGCGGAACACTGAAGCTTTCTTT
>.|TRBJ1-3|.|TRBV9
CASSVGGSSTFSGNTIYF
TGTGCCAGCAGCGTTGGAGGTTCCAGTACATTTTCTGGAAACACCATATATTTT
>TRBD2|TRBJ2-1|.|TRBV9
CASSSQLSGDTYNEQFF
TGTGCCAGCAGCTCCCAACTTAGCGGGGATACTTACAATGAGCAGTTCTTC
>TRBD2|TRBJ2-5|.|TRBV7-3
CASSLGLAGVETQYF
TGTGCCAGCAGCCTGGGACTAGCGGGAGTAGAGACCCAGTACTTC
>.|TRBJ2-7|.|TRBV5-1
CASSSKTQGGEQYF
TGCGCCAGCAGCAGCAAAACCCAGGGGGGCGAGCAGTACTTC
>.|TRBJ1-1|.|TRBV7-9
CASSLGLSNTEAFF
TGTGCCAGCAGCTTGGGACTCTCGAACACTGAAGCTTTCTTT
>.|TRBJ2-7|.|TRBV25-1
CASSRVGYEQYF
TGTGCCAGCAGTCGGGTTGGGTACGAGCAGTACTTC
>.|TRBJ2-3|.|TRBV6-8
CASSARCRDTQYF
TGTGCCAGCAGTGCCAGGTGTCGTGATACGCAGTATTTT
>.|TRBJ2-7|.|TRBV20-1
CSASFYGAYEQYF
TGCAGTGCTAGTTTTTACGGAGCCTACGAGCAGTACTTC
>TRBD2|TRBJ2-1|.|TRBV5-1
CASSLVATSDEQFF
TGCGCCAGCAGCTTGGTCGCTACTAGCGATGAGCAGTTCTTC
>.|TRBJ2-2|.|TRBV30
CAWSRRADGELFF
TGTGCCTGGAGTCGCAGGGCTGACGGGGAGCTGTTTTTT
>TRBD1|TRBJ2-3|.|TRBV7-9
CASSSQEWDRGLPDTQYF
TGTGCCAGCAGCTCCCAAGAGTGGGACAGGGGGCTCCCAGATACGCAGTATTTT
>.|TRBJ2-7|.|TRBV14
CASSLDLAVHEQYF
TGTGCCAGCAGCCTAGATCTTGCAGTTCACGAGCAGTACTTC
>TRBD2|TRBJ2-3|.|TRBV7-2
CASSLIGGGLGTDTQYF
TGTGCCAGCAGCTTAATTGGCGGGGGACTGGGCACAGATACGCAGTATTTT
>TRBD1|TRBJ1-5|.|TRBV27
CASSLKGQGSRNQPQHF
TGTGCCAGCAGTTTAAAGGGACAGGGGTCTCGAAATCAGCCCCAGCATTTT
>TRBD1|TRBJ1-4|.|TRBV4-2
CASSQNPTGALEKLFF
TGTGCCAGCAGCCAAAACCCGACAGGGGCACTCGAAAAACTGTTTTTT
>TRBD2|TRBJ2-3|once|TRBV11-2
CASSQRGLAGFRDTQYF
TGTGCCAGCAGCCAAAGGGGACTAGCGGGATTCAGAGATACGCAGTATTTT
>TRBD1|TRBJ1-5|.|TRBV12-5
CASGGTVNSNQPQHF
TGTGCTAGTGGGGGGACAGTAAATAGCAATCAGCCCCAGCATTTT
>.|TRBJ2-7|.|TRBV7-2
CASSFWAGSSYEQYF
TGTGCCAGCAGCTTCTGGGCGGGGAGCTCCTACGAGCAGTACTTC
>.|TRBJ1-5|.|TRBV5-4
CASSLAGKEPQHF
TGTGCCAGCAGCTTGGCCGGGAAGGAGCCCCAGCATTTT
>.|TRBJ1-1|once|TRBV3-1/TRBV3-2
CASSRAGEAFF
TGTGCCAGCAGCCGAGCCGGGGAAGCTTTCTTT
>TRBD1|TRBJ1-2|once|TRBV27
CASSLDRDYGYTF
TGTGCCAGCAGTTTGGACAGGGACTATGGCTACACCTTC
>.|TRBJ1-1|.|TRBV24-1
CATRGRGPDTEAFF
TGTGCCACCAGAGGCAGGGGACCGGACACTGAAGCTTTCTTT
>TRBD1|TRBJ2-7|.|TRBV6-5
CASSYDRGYEQYF
TGTGCCAGCAGTTACGACAGGGGTTACGAGCAGTACTTC
>TRBD1|TRBJ2-7|once|TRBV19
CASSNRQGNYEQYF
TGTGCCAGTAGTAACCGACAGGGGAACTACGAGCAGTACTTC
>.|TRBJ1-5|.|TRBV7-6
CASSSQGNNQPQHF
TGTGCCAGCAGTTCTCAGGGTAACAATCAGCCCCAGCATTTT
>.|TRBJ1-3|.|TRBV30
CAWSPQGFGNTIYF
TGTGCCTGGAGTCCTCAGGGATTCGGAAACACCATATATTTT
>TRBD2|TRBJ2-1|.|TRBV7-9
CASSPLAGGSGEQFF
TGTGCCAGCAGCCCACTAGCGGGAGGGTCAGGTGAGCAGTTCTTC
>.|TRBJ2-7|.|TRBV5-1
CASSLEASVPGKYF
TGCGCCAGCAGCTTGGAGGCTAGCGTCCCGGGGAAGTACTTC
>TRBD2|TRBJ2-2|.|TRBV10-3
CAIRGGSGQAANTGELFF
TGTGCCATCCGTGGGGGTAGCGGGCAAGCAGCGAACACCGGGGAGCTGTTTTTT
>.|TRBJ1-5|.|TRBV10-3
CAISGAGNSNQPQHF
TGTGCCATCAGTGGGGCAGGGAATAGCAATCAGCCCCAGCATTTT
>TRBD2|TRBJ2-1|.|TRBV5-1
CASSLPGEAGGQIAEQFF
TGCGCCAGCAGCTTGCCGGGCGAAGCGGGAGGTCAAATAGCTGAGCAGTTCTTC
>TRBD1|TRBJ1-1|.|TRBV30
CAWRTDRDTEAFF
TGTGCCTGGAGAACGGACAGGGATACTGAAGCTTTCTTT